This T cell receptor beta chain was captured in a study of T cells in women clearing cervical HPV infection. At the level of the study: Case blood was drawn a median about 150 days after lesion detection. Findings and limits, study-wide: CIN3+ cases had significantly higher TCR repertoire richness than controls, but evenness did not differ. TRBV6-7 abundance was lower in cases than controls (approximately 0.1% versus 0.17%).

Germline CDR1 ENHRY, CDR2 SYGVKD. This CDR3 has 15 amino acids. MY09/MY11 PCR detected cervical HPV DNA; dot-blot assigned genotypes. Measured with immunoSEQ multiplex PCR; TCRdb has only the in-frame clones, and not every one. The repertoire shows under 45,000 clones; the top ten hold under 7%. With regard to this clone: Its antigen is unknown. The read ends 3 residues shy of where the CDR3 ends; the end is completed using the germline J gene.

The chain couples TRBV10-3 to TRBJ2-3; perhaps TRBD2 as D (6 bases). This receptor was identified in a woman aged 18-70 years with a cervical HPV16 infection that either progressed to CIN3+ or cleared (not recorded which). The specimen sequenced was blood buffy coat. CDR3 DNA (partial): TGTGCCATCAGGCCGGGACTGGAAAGCAATCAGCCG. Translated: CAIRPGLESNQP. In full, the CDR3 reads CAIRPGLESNQPQYF.